Listed here are 21 T cell receptor beta chains from one sample, sequenced in a study of blood T cell repertoires in COVID-19. The protocol was immunoSEQ multiplex PCR, while the TCRdb copy is restricted to in-frame clones and leaves out a portion. In the table there are 150,000 to 180,000 clones, roughly 84% of which are singletons. Sequencing was done on a sample of peripheral blood. These receptors were obtained from a woman aged 55-69 years with COVID-19, enrolled during active disease.

This chain uses TRBV20-1 with TRBJ2-7, with a tentative D call TRBD1 (6 bases). The V and J ends lost 6 bases and 3 bases respectively, with 9 bases between them. CDR1 DFQATT and CDR2 SNEGSKA come from the germline V gene (reference sequence). The CDR3 covers 11 residues. CDR3 residues: CSARDIYEQYF. CDR3 DNA: TGCAGTGCCCGGGACATCTACGAGCAGTACTTC.

This chain links TRBV5-1 with TRBJ1-2; 7 positions agree with TRBD1. This CDR3 has 15 amino acids. The trim removed 0 bases at V and 4 bases at J, leaving 6 bases unmatched. Germline values: CDR1 SGHRS, CDR2 YFSETQ. CDR3: CASSLVGGGSYGYTF. CDR3 nucleotides: TGCGCCAGCAGCTTGGTAGGGGGCGGCAGCTATGGCTACACCTTC.

J is TRBJ1-2 and V is TRBV19; D gene ambiguous. The germline CDR1 and CDR2 sequences are LNHDA and SQIVND (reference sequence). This CDR3 is built from 11 residues. V lost 5 bases and J lost 2, with 3 bases in between. The DNA for the CDR3 is TGTGCCAGTAGTCTCAACTATGGCTACACCTTC. Residues: CASSLNYGYTF.

This chain joins TRBV9 and TRBJ2-2; TRBD1 matches 10 bases. V shed 2 bases and J 8 bases; nucleotides not matched to a gene: 9. Germline lookup yields CDR1 SGDLS and CDR2 YYNGEE. This CDR3 has 16 residues. The CDR3 protein is CASSVDRGNVLGELFF. In nucleotides, the CDR3 is TGTGCCAGCAGCGTGGACAGGGGGAATGTGTTAGGGGAGCTGTTTTTT. The full variable domain, in which reference TRBV9 and TRBJ2-2 provide the parts outside the CDR3, is DSGVTQTPKHLITATGQRVTLRCSPRSGDLSVYWYQQSLDQGLQFLIQYYNGEERAKGNILERFSAQQFPDLHSELNLSSLELGDSALYFCASSVDRGNVLGELFFGEGSRLTVL.

This sequence joins TRBV30 and TRBJ1-1; possibly TRBD1 for D (5 bases). Germline V gene data show CDR1 as GTSNPN and CDR2 as SVGIG (reference sequence). This CDR3 region has 14 residues. V was trimmed by 2 bases and J by 4 bases, leaving 14 bases between them. CDR3 in amino acids: CAWSRRGLGTEAFF. CDR3 DNA: TGTGCCTGGAGTAGGAGGGGACTTGGCACTGAAGCTTTCTTT.

The genes are TRBV19 and TRBJ1-2; 9 bases line up with TRBD1. The junction had 5 bases not matched to a gene; V was cut back by 5 bases and J by 7 bases. CDR3 length: 13 residues. From germline, CDR1 is LNHDA and CDR2 SQIVND (reference sequence). CDR3 sequence reads: CASSPGTGFGYTF. The DNA for the CDR3 is TGTGCCAGTAGTCCCGGGACAGGGTTTGGCTACACCTTC. The full variable domain, rest sourced from reference TRBV19 and TRBJ1-2, is DGGITQSPKYLFRKEGQNVTLSCEQNLNHDAMYWYRQDPGQGLRLIYYSQIVNDFQKGDIAEGYSVSREKKESFPLTVTSAQKNPTAFYLCASSPGTGFGYTFGSGTRLTVV.

This chain uses TRBV15 with TRBJ2-3, with D perhaps matching TRBD2 (6 bases). V was shortened by 8 bases and J by 2 bases, with 20 bases between the two germline ends. This CDR3 region has 16 residues. Germline CDR1 is LNHNV and CDR2 is YYDKDF (reference sequence). The CDR3 reads CATGGSTSGYTDTQYF. The CDR3 bases are TGTGCCACCGGGGGATCGACGAGCGGGTACACAGATACGCAGTATTTT.

V is TRBV11-1 and J is TRBJ1-1; D is unresolved. V was trimmed by 3 bases and J by 1 base, leaving 12 bases between them. This CDR3 is built from 15 residues. Germline CDR1 and CDR2: SGHAT and FQDESV (reference sequence). The CDR3 DNA reads TGTGCCAGCAGCTTGTTGTCCAACAAGAACACTGAAGCTTTCTTT. Amino acids: CASSLLSNKNTEAFF.

Concerning this clone: Additional DNA sequences in this sample encode the identical CDR3. This chain links TRBV6-5 with TRBJ1-2; 8 bases are a match to TRBD1. Germline CDR1 reads MNHEY; CDR2 reads SVGAGI. Trimming took 6 bases from V and 4 from J; bases not matched to a gene: 7. This CDR3 is built from 14 residues. The CDR3 nucleotides are TGTGCCAGCAGGGGGACAGGCGGTTTCTATGGCTACACCTTC. Its translation: CASRGTGGFYGYTF.

The rearrangement links TRBV19 to TRBJ2-5, with TRBD2 as a possible D gene (6 bases). CDR1 is LNHDA and CDR2 is SQIVND in the germline V gene (reference sequence). The CDR3 is 13 residues long. CDR3 protein: CASGEGMQETQYF. Written as DNA, the CDR3 is TGTGCTTCGGGGGAAGGAATGCAAGAGACCCAGTACTTC.

The chain carries TRBV3-1 (or the pseudogene TRBV3-2) and TRBJ2-7; 13 bases map to TRBD2. This CDR3 is built from 15 residues. V dropped 4 bases and J dropped 6; count of bases not matched to a gene: 6. Germline V gene lookup returns CDR1 LGHDT and CDR2 YNNKEL (reference sequence). CDR3 DNA: TGTGCCAGCAGCCGTGGACTAGCGGGAGTTTTCGAGCAGTACTTC. Residues: CASSRGLAGVFEQYF.

The chain is built from TRBV5-6 and TRBJ1-2, with 7 bases fitting TRBD1. Looked up from germline, CDR1 is SGHDT and CDR2 is YYEEEE. The CDR3 is 15 residues long. V trimming: 6 bases; J trimming: 5 bases; junction bases outside the gene matches: 13. In nucleotides, the CDR3 is TGTGCCAGCATAATGAGACAGGGTCTTAATTATGGCTACACCTTC. It encodes CASIMRQGLNYGYTF. The variable domain in full, completed from reference TRBV5-6 and TRBJ1-2, reads DAGVTQSPTHLIKTRGQQVTLRCSPKSGHDTVSWYQQALGQGPQFIFQYYEEEERQRGNFPDRFSGHQFPNYSSELNVNALLLGDSALYLCASIMRQGLNYGYTFGSGTRLTVV.

This chain joins TRBV13 and TRBJ2-1, with TRBD2 matching over 10 bases. This CDR3 spans 15 amino acids. The germline gives CDR1 PRHDT, CDR2 FYEKMQ (reference sequence). J gave up 4 bases and V 4 bases, and 4 bases lay outside the gene matches. CDR3: CASSSTSGVYNEQFF. In nucleotides, the CDR3 is TGTGCCAGCAGCTCTACTAGCGGGGTATACAATGAGCAGTTCTTC.

Of note for this clone: At one end the junction does not follow the germline gene, possibly because of a read error. This chain links TRBV7-2 with TRBJ1-4; D uncertain. The CDR3 consists of 14 residues. Germline V gene data show CDR1 as SGHTA and CDR2 as FQGNSA. The CDR3 is CASSLAPRSEKLFF. The DNA for the CDR3 is TGTGCCAGCAGCCTAGCACCACGGAGTGAAAAACTGTTTTTT.

The V call is TRBV6-5, the J call TRBJ2-5; the match to TRBD2 covers 7 bases. The V segment lost 0 bases and the J segment 3 bases; nucleotides outside the gene matches: 4. The CDR3 totals 15 residues. Germline V gene data show CDR1 as MNHEY and CDR2 as SVGAGI. CDR3 nucleotides: TGTGCCAGCAGTTACTCGCCCGCGGGAGAAGAGACCCAGTACTTC. It codes for CASSYSPAGEETQYF.

The rearrangement uses TRBV23-1 and TRBJ2-7; tentatively, D is TRBD1 (5 bases). TRBV23-1 carries the ORF label, with uncertain function. The CDR3 length is 18 residues. V gave up 3 bases and J gave up 0 bases, with 21 bases separating them. The chain's CDR3 is CASSHLYPQGQRSYEQYF. CDR3 nucleotide sequence: TGCGCCAGCAGTCACCTCTACCCGCAGGGTCAGCGCTCCTACGAGCAGTACTTC.

This sequence joins TRBV5-1 and TRBJ2-3; D remains ambiguous. Germline CDR1 and CDR2: SGHRS and YFSETQ. V was cut by 4 bases and J by 0 bases, with 9 bases left in between. The CDR3 spans 14 residues. CDR3 nucleotides: TGCGCCAGCAGCCTGAGACAAAGCACAGATACGCAGTATTTT. Amino acids: CASSLRQSTDTQYF. The full variable domain, with the rest looked up from reference TRBV5-1 and TRBJ2-3, is KAGVTQTPRYLIKTRGQQVTLSCSPISGHRSVSWYQQTPGQGLQFLFEYFSETQRNKGNFPGRFSGRQFSNSRSEMNVSTLELGDSALYLCASSLRQSTDTQYFGPGTRLTVL.

This clone was found a few times. The V and J genes are TRBV11-3 and TRBJ2-7, with 7 bases aligning to TRBD2. The junction had 11 bases not matched to a gene; V was cut back by 8 bases and J by 7 bases. This CDR3 contains 13 residues. Per the germline V gene, CDR1 is SGHNT and CDR2 is YENEEA. The CDR3 is CASSRDYKEEQYF. The CDR3 coding sequence is TGTGCCAGCTCCCGGGACTACAAGGAAGAGCAGTACTTC.

The CDR3 nucleotides read TGCGCCAGCAGCTTAAACAGGGACAGAGCTAACTATGGCTACACCTTC. Amino acid sequence: CASSLNRDRANYGYTF. This chain uses TRBV5-1 with TRBJ1-2, with 7 bases matching TRBD1. Germline assignment: CDR1 SGHRS and CDR2 YFSETQ. The CDR3 spans 16 residues. The V segment lost 2 bases and the J segment 0 bases; nucleotides outside the gene matches: 7.

The chain is built from TRBV14 and TRBJ1-2; a possible D gene is TRBD1 (6 bases). CDR1 SGHDN and CDR2 FVKESK come from the germline V gene. V was shortened by 3 bases and J by 2 bases, with 13 bases between the two germline ends. The CDR3 has 15 residues. The CDR3 sequence is CASSHFGDINYGYTF. Here the CDR3 DNA reads TGTGCCAGCAGCCATTTTGGGGACATAAACTATGGCTACACCTTC. The whole variable domain, filled in from reference TRBV14 and TRBJ1-2, reads EAGVTQFPSHSVIEKGQTVTLRCDPISGHDNLYWYRRVMGKEIKFLLHFVKESKQDESGMPNNRFLAERTGGTYSTLKVQPAELEDSGVYFCASSHFGDINYGYTFGSGTRLTVV.

J is TRBJ2-7 and V is TRBV10-3, with D maybe TRBD2 (5 bases). The CDR3 has 12 residues. CDR1 and CDR2 (germline): ENHRY, SYGVKD. V gave up 6 bases and J gave up 5 bases, with 11 bases separating them. The CDR3 loop is CAIRGLLDEQYF. CDR3 DNA sequence: TGTGCCATCAGAGGACTGCTGGACGAGCAGTACTTC.